The 21 T cell receptor beta chains presented below share a single source sample, sequenced in a study of regulatory T cells in long-lasting Graves disease. Researchers made TCR beta libraries by using iRepertoire HTBI primers and running Arm-PCR on CDR3 regions. TCRdb independently ran MiXCR on the multiplex PCR reads; one entry per CDR3 protein. The sample has 550,000 to 700,000 distinct CDR3 sequences, 16% seen once. Time point in this sample: newly diagnosed GD, antithyroid drugs for less than 3 months. There was RNA extracted from PBMCs, and the TCR library was made from it. These data are also associated with another study on T cells in Graves' hyperthyroidism and ophthalmopathy.

Sequencing was performed on peripheral blood mononuclear cells (PBMCs), taken at new diagnosis, from a patient treated with antithyroid drugs. The receptors come from a man younger than 35 with Graves disease.

The sample holds many counts of this clonotype. The gene calls are TRBV12-3 or TRBV12-4 and TRBJ2-1; D possibly corresponds to TRBD2 (6 bases). V was shortened by 5 bases and J by 4 bases, with 15 bases between the two germline ends. This CDR3 contains 15 residues. The CDR3 coding sequence is TGTGCCAGCAGTCCACCCCTCGGGGGTTACAATGAGCAGTTCTTC. Its translation is CASSPPLGGYNEQFF.

There are many counts of this clonotype. The chain links TRBV7-6 to TRBJ1-2; 9 nucleotides match TRBD1. The CDR3 has 13 residues. The germline gives CDR1 SGHVS, CDR2 FNYEAQ. With 5 bases clipped from V and 8 bases from J, the junction kept 6 bases outside the gene matches. This CDR3 is CASSPTGGDGYTF. Written as DNA, the CDR3 is TGTGCCAGCAGCCCAACAGGGGGCGACGGCTACACCTTC.

This clonotype was seen many times. The chain is built from TRBV29-1 and TRBJ2-1; 9 bases are shared with TRBD1. Trimming cost V 5 bases and J 0 bases; bases outside gene matches: 17. CDR1 is SQVTM and CDR2 is ANQGSEA in the germline V gene. The CDR3 is made up of 19 amino acids. CDR3 amino acids: CSVTTTGGRAGRSYNEQFF. The CDR3 region has the DNA TGCAGCGTTACTACAACAGGGGGCCGTGCGGGTCGCTCCTACAATGAGCAGTTCTTC.

Notes on this clonotype: The limits of the CDR3 on the DNA are not certain, so only TCRdb's listed CDR3 is given. CDR3 residues: CASTGTGFIYFGAGTSVYNEQFF. V and J are TRBV2 and TRBJ2-1; the table's D call, TRBD2, has no DNA check behind it. The CDR3 comprises 23 residues, both ends counted. Germline V gives CDR1 SNHLY, CDR2 FYNNEI.

This clonotype was counted ten times or more. The V call is TRBV13, the J call TRBJ2-5; TRBD1 agrees at 7 bases. Per the germline V gene, CDR1 is PRHDT and CDR2 is FYEKMQ (reference sequence). V dropped 6 bases and J dropped 3; count of bases not matched to a gene: 7. The CDR3 has 14 amino acids. The CDR3 region has the DNA TGTGCCAGCAGGAGACAGGGTTACGAAGAGACCCAGTACTTC. Translated: CASRRQGYEETQYF.

This clonotype has more than one count but fewer than ten. The chain couples TRBV29-1 to TRBJ1-1; 7 bases fit TRBD1. V lost 4 bases and J lost 2; bases outside the gene matches: 10. Germline assignment: CDR1 SQVTM and CDR2 ANQGSEA. The CDR3 is made up of 15 amino acids. The CDR3 sequence is CSVVYRDRPNTEAFF. The CDR3 DNA sequence: TGCAGCGTTGTTTATCGGGACAGACCAAACACTGAAGCTTTCTTT.

The sample holds a few counts of this clonotype. CDR3 in DNA: TGTGCCAGCAGCCCCGGGGTCCGGAACACTGAAGCTTTCTTT. It specifies CASSPGVRNTEAFF. The chain uses TRBV7-3 and TRBJ1-1; the D is unclear. With 5 bases removed from V and 1 base from J, the gap between germline ends came to 11 bases. There are 14 residues in the CDR3. Germline CDR1 and CDR2: SGHTA and FQGTGA.

Ten or more counts support this clonotype. The rearrangement uses TRBV5-1 and TRBJ1-4; D not certain. CDR3 length: 14 residues. The V end was cut by 0 bases, the J end by 8 bases, with 11 bases between. CDR1 and CDR2 from the germline V gene are SGHRS and YFSETQ. Here the CDR3 reads CASSLAGLEEKLFF. The CDR3 DNA follows: TGCGCCAGCAGCTTGGCTGGGCTAGAGGAAAAACTGTTTTTT.

This clonotype has ten or more counts. This chain's CDR3 is CASSPTGTANYEQYF. The DNA of the CDR3 is TGTGCCAGCAGCCCTACGGGGACAGCTAACTACGAGCAGTACTTC. The V call is TRBV28, the J call TRBJ2-7; 7 nucleotides agree with TRBD1. J was trimmed by 3 bases and V by 6 bases; bases with no gene match: 11. CDR3 length equals 15 residues. Germline V gene sequence: CDR1 MDHEN, CDR2 SYDVKM.

This clonotype occurred a few times. The V and J genes are TRBV7-2 and TRBJ2-5; D may be TRBD2 (5 bases). The length of the CDR3 is 15 residues. V lost 4 bases, J lost 0 bases, and 12 bases lay in between. Germline loops: CDR1 SGHTA, CDR2 FQGNSA. This CDR3 is CASSSAEDYQETQYF. In nucleotides, the CDR3 is TGTGCCAGCAGCTCGGCGGAGGACTACCAAGAGACCCAGTACTTC.

This clonotype was detected a few times. V gene TRBV4-1 combines with J gene TRBJ1-2; D is unclear. Deletions cut 3 bases from V and 10 bases from J, with 24 bases between. The CDR3 runs to 16 residues. The germline V gene encodes CDR1 MGHRA and CDR2 YSYEKL. The CDR3 DNA is TGCGCCAGCAGCCACCCCGTAAGGGAGCCAGGAACTCTCTACACCTTC. The encoded protein is CASSHPVREPGTLYTF.

The V call is TRBV6-1, the J call TRBJ1-4; a weak D match, TRBD1 (5 bases). V dropped 7 bases and J dropped 7 bases, with 16 bases sitting between them. The CDR3 loop spans 14 amino acids. The V gene's germline CDR1 is MNHNS and CDR2 SASEGT. The CDR3 reads CASTLQVGGEKLFF. The CDR3 DNA reads TGTGCCAGCACGCTGCAGGTGGGGGGTGAAAAACTGTTTTTT.

This clonotype has just a few counts. The V call is TRBV15, the J call TRBJ2-1, with 11 bases matching TRBD2. The germline V gene encodes CDR1 LNHNV and CDR2 YYDKDF (reference sequence). The CDR3 is 18 residues long. V gave up 2 bases and J gave up 1 base; unmatched junction bases: 7. As DNA, the CDR3 is TGTGCCACCAGCAGAAATCGTCTAGCGGGAGGATCCTACAATGAGCAGTTCTTC. Translating it yields CATSRNRLAGGSYNEQFF.

Turning to this clonotype: A much larger clone differs by one base, so this may be a read error. The conserved phenylalanine or tryptophan normally closing the CDR3 is absent here, so this likely arose from a read error. This sequence joins TRBV7-2 and TRBJ2-7; maybe TRBD2 (7 bases). Trimming took off 5 bases at V and 2 bases at J, with 16 bases between the two ends. The CDR3 totals 15 residues. CDR1 is SGHTA, CDR2 FQGNSA, per germline. CDR3 in amino acids: CASSPGVAGAYEQYS. CDR3 DNA: TGTGCCAGCAGCCCAGGGGTGGCGGGGGCCTACGAGCAGTACTCC.

This clonotype was recorded at least ten times. The chain carries TRBV29-1 and TRBJ2-7; possibly TRBD1 for D (6 bases). The CDR3 contains 13 residues. Germline V lookup: CDR1 SQVTM, CDR2 ANQGSEA. Trimming cost V 6 bases and J 5 bases, with 17 bases left between them. CDR3 nucleotides: TGCAGCGTACAACCGCCGGCAGGGGACGAGCAGTACTTC. Translating it yields CSVQPPAGDEQYF.

This CDR3 is CASRFGTSGRSTDTQYF. The CDR3 nucleotides read TGTGCCAGCAGATTCGGGACTAGCGGGAGGAGCACAGATACGCAGTATTTT. This chain links TRBV7-3 with TRBJ2-3, with TRBD2 identical over 15 bases. The germline V gene has CDR1 SGHTA and CDR2 FQGTGA. The CDR3 sequence is 17 residues long. V dropped 6 bases and J dropped 0; count of bases not matched to a gene: 4.

The chain uses TRBV6-2 or TRBV6-3 and TRBJ1-1; the D is unclear. CDR1 is MNHEY, CDR2 SVGEGT, per germline. The ends were cut back, 6 bases at V and 6 bases at J, with 14 bases in the middle. The CDR3 totals 13 residues. CDR3 sequence (DNA): TGTGCCAGCAGACCTGGACCCGTTTCTGAAGCTTTCTTT. This gives the protein CASRPGPVSEAFF.

At least ten counts were recorded for this clonotype. This chain uses TRBV28 with TRBJ2-7; D may correspond to TRBD1 or TRBD2 (5 bases each). The V end was cut by 8 bases, the J end by 5 bases, with 16 bases between. The CDR3 loop spans 13 amino acids. Germline V gene sequence: CDR1 MDHEN, CDR2 SYDVKM. CDR3 sequence reads: CASRGTERNEQYF. Written as DNA, the CDR3 is TGTGCCAGCCGAGGGACGGAAAGGAACGAGCAGTACTTC.

This clonotype was counted a few times. The V gene is TRBV13, the J gene TRBJ1-2, with 9 bases fitting TRBD1. V lost 5 bases and J lost 7; bases outside the gene matches: 8. CDR1 and CDR2 (germline): PRHDT, FYEKMQ (reference sequence). This CDR3 has 14 residues. The CDR3 region is CASSQRTGAGGYTF. The CDR3 DNA follows: TGTGCCAGCAGCCAAAGGACAGGGGCAGGTGGCTACACCTTC.

As regards this clonotype: A much larger clone lies a single base off, so this may be a read error. The final CDR3 position lacks the conserved phenylalanine or tryptophan, pointing to a likely read error. The DNA is omitted, as the CDR3 cannot be located on it reliably, and the CDR3 follows TCRdb's listing. V and J are TRBV20-1 and TRBJ2-1; the D call in the table, TRBD2, was not verified against the DNA. Germline V gene lookup returns CDR1 DFQATT and CDR2 SNEGSKA (reference sequence). The CDR3 is 13 residues long, ends included. CDR3 loop: CSARASPTSGRFL.

The J gene is TRBJ2-1, the V gene TRBV19; the D call may be TRBD1 or TRBD2 (5 bases each). Between the trimmed V and J ends, which lost 6 bases and 9 bases, there was a span of 15 bases. The germline CDR1 and CDR2 sequences are LNHDA and SQIVND (reference sequence). The length of the CDR3 is 13 residues. This CDR3 is CASSPRGRGEQFF. CDR3 DNA: TGTGCCAGTAGCCCCCGGGGCCGGGGTGAGCAGTTCTTC.